Listed below are T cell receptor beta chains from one sample, sequenced in a study of control samples from healthy donors and cancer patients. The table came from immunoSEQ multiplex PCR; TCRdb's copy has only in-frame clones and leaves some out. Here the sample spans 400,000 to 450,000 clones, 80% to 95% being singletons. The material sequenced was PBMCs. These receptors all come from a man in his forties with head and neck cancer. Both conserved end residues are part of each CDR3. Each record gives: CDR3 protein, CDR3 DNA, J gene, clone size, V gene, D gene. D genes are given only for firm matches. Clone size, where shown, is once, few, many, or a class for clones that have expanded.

CDR3 protein: CASSQGGRYEQYF
CDR3 DNA: TGCGCCAGCAGCCAAGGAGGACGCTACGAGCAGTACTTC
J gene: TRBJ2-7
clone size: few
V gene: TRBV4-3
D gene: -

CDR3 protein: CSVAQDGYGYTF
CDR3 DNA: TGCAGCGTTGCCCAGGACGGCTATGGCTACACCTTC
J gene: TRBJ1-2
clone size: -
V gene: TRBV29-1
D gene: -

CDR3 protein: CASSSTWGLAITHTQYF
CDR3 DNA: TGTGCCAGCAGCTCTACTTGGGGACTAGCCATAACTCATACGCAGTATTTT
J gene: TRBJ2-3
clone size: once
V gene: TRBV7-8
D gene: TRBD2

CDR3 protein: CASSFNRGSGELFF
CDR3 DNA: TGTGCCAGCAGTTTCAACAGGGGATCCGGGGAGCTGTTTTTT
J gene: TRBJ2-2
clone size: -
V gene: TRBV27
D gene: TRBD1

CDR3 protein: CASSLGGGLTGNTIYF
CDR3 DNA: TGCGCCAGCAGCCTGGGCGGGGGCCTGACTGGAAACACCATATATTTT
J gene: TRBJ1-3
clone size: -
V gene: TRBV5-1
D gene: -

CDR3 protein: CASSLEDRTRETQYF
CDR3 DNA: TGCGCCAGCAGCTTGGAAGACAGGACCCGAGAGACCCAGTACTTC
J gene: TRBJ2-5
clone size: once
V gene: TRBV5-1
D gene: -

CDR3 protein: CASSAPRQSLNTEAFF
CDR3 DNA: TGTGCCAGTAGTGCTCCGAGACAGTCCCTAAACACTGAAGCTTTCTTT
J gene: TRBJ1-1
clone size: -
V gene: TRBV19
D gene: -

CDR3 protein: CASGYPGTRLNEQFF
CDR3 DNA: TGTGCCAGCGGCTACCCCGGGACCCGCCTTAACGAGCAGTTCTTC
J gene: TRBJ2-1
clone size: -
V gene: TRBV27
D gene: -

CDR3 protein: CAWVPRLAGPNEQFF
CDR3 DNA: TGTGCCTGGGTCCCGAGGCTAGCGGGACCCAATGAGCAGTTCTTC
J gene: TRBJ2-1
clone size: -
V gene: TRBV30
D gene: TRBD2

CDR3 protein: CASSLVRSLATNEKLFF
CDR3 DNA: TGTGCCAGCAGCTTAGTACGGAGCCTTGCAACTAATGAAAAACTGTTTTTT
J gene: TRBJ1-4
clone size: -
V gene: TRBV7-9
D gene: -

CDR3 protein: CSVPTGGLPTEAFF
CDR3 DNA: TGCAGCGTCCCTACAGGGGGCCTGCCCACTGAAGCTTTCTTT
J gene: TRBJ1-1
clone size: once
V gene: TRBV29-1
D gene: TRBD1

CDR3 protein: CASSSPPTGELFF
CDR3 DNA: TGTGCCAGCAGCTCCCCCCCCACCGGGGAGCTGTTTTTT
J gene: TRBJ2-2
clone size: -
V gene: TRBV27
D gene: -

CDR3 protein: CASRGQEETQYF
CDR3 DNA: TGTGCCAGCAGGGGACAGGAAGAGACCCAGTACTTC
J gene: TRBJ2-5
clone size: -
V gene: TRBV27
D gene: TRBD1

CDR3 protein: CASSSTRGAGDTQYF
CDR3 DNA: TGTGCCAGCAGTTCCACTCGGGGGGCCGGAGATACGCAGTATTTT
J gene: TRBJ2-3
clone size: -
V gene: TRBV6-2/TRBV6-3
D gene: -

CDR3 protein: CASSQGDRPSNQPQHF
CDR3 DNA: TGTGCCAGCAGCCAAGGCGACAGACCGTCCAATCAGCCCCAGCATTTT
J gene: TRBJ1-5
clone size: -
V gene: TRBV3-1/TRBV3-2
D gene: -

CDR3 protein: CASSFQGRGPEKLFF
CDR3 DNA: TGTGCCAGCAGCTTCCAGGGCAGGGGGCCTGAAAAACTGTTTTTT
J gene: TRBJ1-4
clone size: -
V gene: TRBV7-2
D gene: TRBD1

CDR3 protein: CASSDQASSGANVLTF
CDR3 DNA: TGTGCCAGCAGTGACCAGGCCAGCTCTGGGGCCAACGTCCTGACTTTC
J gene: TRBJ2-6
clone size: few
V gene: TRBV25-1
D gene: -

CDR3 protein: CASTSRTSGPYEQYF
CDR3 DNA: TGTGCCAGCACCTCAAGGACTAGCGGGCCCTACGAGCAGTACTTC
J gene: TRBJ2-7
clone size: -
V gene: TRBV6-5
D gene: TRBD2

CDR3 protein: CASSLGLPLGEQYF
CDR3 DNA: TGTGCCAGCAGCTTAGGCCTACCCTTGGGGGAGCAGTACTTC
J gene: TRBJ2-7
clone size: few
V gene: TRBV7-9
D gene: -

CDR3 protein: CASSRGVTDTQYF
CDR3 DNA: TGTGCCAGTAGTAGAGGGGTCACAGATACGCAGTATTTT
J gene: TRBJ2-3
clone size: -
V gene: TRBV19
D gene: -

CDR3 protein: CASRGQGRATGELFF
CDR3 DNA: TGTGCCAGCAGGGGACAGGGGAGGGCCACCGGGGAGCTGTTTTTT
J gene: TRBJ2-2
clone size: -
V gene: TRBV28
D gene: TRBD1

CDR3 protein: CASSRGARALFF
CDR3 DNA: TGTGCCAGCAGCCGTGGGGCAAGAGCACTGTTTTTT
J gene: TRBJ1-4
clone size: -
V gene: TRBV7-9
D gene: -

CDR3 protein: CASHGQGRNTEAFF
CDR3 DNA: TGTGCCAGCCACGGACAGGGACGGAACACTGAAGCTTTCTTT
J gene: TRBJ1-1
clone size: -
V gene: TRBV28
D gene: TRBD1

CDR3 protein: CASSPFSGTIPQPQHF
CDR3 DNA: TGCGCCAGCAGCCCTTTCTCCGGGACCATCCCCCAGCCCCAGCATTTT
J gene: TRBJ1-5
clone size: -
V gene: TRBV4-1
D gene: -

CDR3 protein: CARAGTTTGELFF
CDR3 DNA: TGCGCCCGGGCAGGGACAACTACCGGGGAGCTGTTTTTT
J gene: TRBJ2-2
clone size: -
V gene: TRBV23-1
D gene: -

CDR3 protein: CASSFDRAENIQYF
CDR3 DNA: TGTGCCAGCAGCTTCGATAGGGCGGAAAACATTCAGTACTTC
J gene: TRBJ2-4
clone size: -
V gene: TRBV7-2
D gene: -

CDR3 protein: CASSLRQSSYNEQFF
CDR3 DNA: TGCGCCAGCAGCCTACGACAGAGCTCCTACAATGAGCAGTTCTTC
J gene: TRBJ2-1
clone size: once
V gene: TRBV4-3
D gene: -

CDR3 protein: CASSMGRQLGELFF
CDR3 DNA: TGTGCCAGTAGTATGGGGCGACAGCTCGGGGAGCTGTTTTTT
J gene: TRBJ2-2
clone size: -
V gene: TRBV19
D gene: -

CDR3 protein: CSARPVGAAFF
CDR3 DNA: TGCAGTGCTAGACCAGTGGGAGCAGCTTTCTTT
J gene: TRBJ1-1
clone size: -
V gene: TRBV20-1
D gene: -

CDR3 protein: CASSLHAEPYEQYF
CDR3 DNA: TGTGCCAGCAGTTTACACGCCGAACCCTACGAGCAGTACTTC
J gene: TRBJ2-7
clone size: -
V gene: TRBV27
D gene: -

CDR3 protein: CATSQGGAGTQYF
CDR3 DNA: TGTGCCACTTCGCAGGGGGGGGCCGGGACGCAGTATTTT
J gene: TRBJ2-3
clone size: -
V gene: TRBV24-1
D gene: -

CDR3 protein: CATSRDFPLAEMVNEQFF
CDR3 DNA: TGTGCCACCAGCAGAGATTTTCCCCTAGCGGAAATGGTTAATGAGCAGTTCTTC
J gene: TRBJ2-1
clone size: -
V gene: TRBV15
D gene: TRBD2

CDR3 protein: CASVWRGNEQFF
CDR3 DNA: TGTGCCAGCGTTTGGCGGGGTAATGAGCAGTTCTTC
J gene: TRBJ2-1
clone size: -
V gene: TRBV2
D gene: -

CDR3 protein: CAISVTTGSGYTF
CDR3 DNA: TGTGCCATCAGTGTCACTACAGGGTCTGGCTACACCTTC
J gene: TRBJ1-2
clone size: -
V gene: TRBV10-3
D gene: -

CDR3 protein: CATETRSLDSAYGYTF
CDR3 DNA: TGTGCCACGGAAACCCGGTCATTGGACAGCGCTTATGGCTACACCTTC
J gene: TRBJ1-2
clone size: -
V gene: TRBV15
D gene: -